The 32 T cell receptor beta chains reported below all come from one sample, sequenced in a study of cytomegalovirus exposure and HLA in healthy donors. Produced via immunoSEQ multiplex PCR; TCRdb's table is partial and in-frame only. The sample shows around 200,000 clones, about three quarters of them seen only once. Material: PBMCs. The receptors were gathered from a woman in her thirties in good health and CMV-seronegative.

This clone appeared once. The chain combines TRBV9 with TRBJ2-3; tentatively, D is TRBD2 (6 bases). The length of the CDR3 is 15 residues. Trimming removed 5 bases at V and 1 base at J, with 14 bases between. From germline, CDR1 is SGDLS and CDR2 YYNGEE. CDR3 sequence reads: CASRGGGSGTDTQYF. CDR3 bases: TGTGCCAGCAGGGGCGGAGGGTCTGGCACAGATACGCAGTATTTT.

The V gene is TRBV10-1, the J gene TRBJ1-5; D is possibly TRBD1 (6 bases). Trimming pared 3 bases from V and 5 bases from J, leaving 8 bases between. This CDR3 is 13 amino acids long. Germline loops: CDR1 WNHNN, CDR2 SYGVQD (reference sequence). As DNA, the CDR3 is TGCGCCAGCAGTGAACAGGGTGATCAGCCCCAGCATTTT. Its translation is CASSEQGDQPQHF.

The rearrangement links TRBV7-2 to TRBJ2-7; TRBD1 matches at 7 bases. The CDR3 runs 13 residues. Germline-derived CDR1 and CDR2 are SGHTA and FQGNSA. The ends lost 5 bases at V and 5 bases at J; junction bases unmatched: 6. The CDR3 protein is CASSPRQGNEQYF. CDR3 DNA: TGTGCCAGCAGCCCCCGACAGGGAAACGAGCAGTACTTC.

The chain couples TRBV27 to TRBJ1-2; D is unclear. This CDR3 is built from 13 residues. Trimming took off 2 bases at V and 2 bases at J, with 6 bases between the two ends. The germline V gene has CDR1 MNHEY and CDR2 SMNVEV (reference sequence). CDR3 DNA sequence: TGTGCCAGCAGTTTAAACAGAAACTATGGCTACACCTTC. The encoded protein is CASSLNRNYGYTF.

The CDR3 protein is CASRAYGDNYGYTF. The CDR3 bases are TGTGCCAGCAGGGCATATGGAGATAACTATGGCTACACCTTC. The J gene is TRBJ1-2, the V gene TRBV6-1; D unresolved. The V and J ends lost 6 bases and 1 base respectively, with 12 bases between them. The length of the CDR3 is 14 residues. From germline, CDR1 is MNHNS and CDR2 SASEGT.

The V and J genes are TRBV4-1 and TRBJ1-5; D unresolved. The germline V gene encodes CDR1 MGHRA and CDR2 YSYEKL. The CDR3 covers 14 residues. Trimming stripped 2 bases from V and 0 bases from J, with 5 bases between. CDR3: CASSQLYSNQPQHF. The DNA of the CDR3 is TGCGCCAGCAGCCAACTCTATAGCAATCAGCCCCAGCATTTT.

The V call is TRBV6-1, the J call TRBJ1-1; TRBD1 matches at 7 bases. This CDR3 comprises 14 residues. V lost 8 bases, J lost 0 bases, and 6 bases stayed unmatched. Germline lookup yields CDR1 MNHNS and CDR2 SASEGT. The CDR3 sequence is CASRDSPMNTEAFF. Written as DNA, the CDR3 is TGTGCCAGCCGGGACAGTCCCATGAACACTGAAGCTTTCTTT.

The V call is TRBV7-9, the J call TRBJ1-2, with 7 bases that match TRBD1. The V and J ends lost 5 bases and 4 bases, in that order; junction bases with no gene match: 7. From germline, CDR1 is SEHNR and CDR2 FQNEAQ (reference sequence). This CDR3 is built from 14 residues. The CDR3 nucleotides are TGTGCCAGCAGCACCCCAGACAGGGCCTATGGCTACACCTTC. Amino acid sequence: CASSTPDRAYGYTF.

The V gene is TRBV2, the J gene TRBJ2-1, with 8 bases that match TRBD2. Trimming took 7 bases from V and 12 from J; bases not matched to a gene: 14. The germline gives CDR1 SNHLY, CDR2 FYNNEI. The CDR3 runs 14 residues. The CDR3 bases are TGTGCCAGCACTGGGCTAGCGGGCCCAGCGAGGCAGTTCTTC. Translating it yields CASTGLAGPARQFF.

This clone was seen a handful of times. This chain joins TRBV5-4 and TRBJ2-7; TRBD2 aligns across 10 bases. Germline values: CDR1 SGHNT, CDR2 YYREEE (reference sequence). The V gene end was trimmed by 2 bases and the J gene end by 4 bases; junction bases not matched to a gene: 9. The CDR3 extends over 16 amino acids. This chain's CDR3 is CASSLAGGAPGYEQYF. The CDR3 nucleotides are TGTGCCAGCAGCTTAGCGGGGGGGGCTCCCGGGTACGAGCAGTACTTC. The entire variable domain, with the rest obtained from reference TRBV5-4 and TRBJ2-7, is as follows: ETGVTQSPTHLIKTRGQQVTLRCSSQSGHNTVSWYQQALGQGPQFIFQYYREEENGRGNFPPRFSGLQFPNYSSELNVNALELDDSALYLCASSLAGGAPGYEQYFGPGTRLTVT.

This clone was seen only once. The chain recombines TRBV18 with TRBJ2-1, with a tentative D call TRBD1 (7 bases). Looked up from germline, CDR1 is KGHSH and CDR2 is LQKENI. The length of the CDR3 is 14 residues. Trimming took 3 bases from V and 6 from J, leaving 12 bases between them. Here the CDR3 reads CASSPRGAVNEQFF. The CDR3 nucleotides are TGTGCCAGCTCACCCAGGGGGGCAGTCAATGAGCAGTTCTTC. The full variable domain, in which reference TRBV18 and TRBJ2-1 provide the parts outside the CDR3, is NAGVMQNPRHLVRRRGQEARLRCSPMKGHSHVYWYRQLPEEGLKFMVYLQKENIIDESGMPKERFSAEFPKEGPSILRIQQVVRGDSAAYFCASSPRGAVNEQFFGPGTRLTVL.

V is TRBV10-1 and J is TRBJ2-7; 7 bases are a match to TRBD2. The V and J ends lost 3 bases and 9 bases, in that order; junction bases with no gene match: 8. The CDR3 spans 13 residues. The germline gives CDR1 WNHNN, CDR2 SYGVQD (reference sequence). Here the CDR3 DNA reads TGCGCCAGCAGTGAAGGGACGCCGGGAGGGCAGTACTTC. It encodes CASSEGTPGGQYF.

The rearrangement links TRBV9 to TRBJ2-7; 9 bases map to TRBD1. The CDR3 runs to 15 residues. V lost 6 bases, J lost 1 base, and 8 bases stayed unmatched. Germline CDR1 is SGDLS and CDR2 is YYNGEE. CDR3 in DNA: TGTGCCAGCACTCGGGGCGGGACAGGGTCCTACGAGCAGTACTTC. Translation gives CASTRGGTGSYEQYF.

This chain links TRBV23-1 with TRBJ2-2, with D possibly TRBD1 on 6 matching bases. TRBV23-1 is given ORF status, its function remaining uncertain. V was cut by 5 bases and J by 1 base, with 20 bases left in between. This CDR3 contains 18 residues. The CDR3 sequence: CASSSVDRPDLNTGELFF. CDR3 DNA: TGCGCCAGCAGTTCTGTAGACAGGCCAGATTTGAACACCGGGGAGCTGTTTTTT.

CDR3 coding DNA: TGTGCCACCCACAGGGGGATCGCGAACACCGGGGAGCTGTTTTTT. This codes for CATHRGIANTGELFF. The rearrangement uses TRBV6-6 and TRBJ2-2; 8 nucleotides line up with TRBD1. CDR1 and CDR2 from the germline V gene are MNHNY and SVGAGI (reference sequence). The V segment lost 10 bases and the J segment 0 bases; nucleotides outside the gene matches: 7. This CDR3 is built from 15 residues.

The chain carries TRBV27 and TRBJ1-5; no clear D. The CDR3 loop spans 15 amino acids. The V gene lost 3 bases and the J gene lost 7 bases, with 16 bases spanning the gap. CDR1 is MNHEY and CDR2 is SMNVEV in the germline V gene (reference sequence). The CDR3 DNA reads TGTGCCAGCAGTTTTGCCAGGCACCCCAGGCAGCCCCAGCATTTT. Residues: CASSFARHPRQPQHF.

This chain joins TRBV27 and TRBJ2-3; D is unresolved. CDR1 is MNHEY, CDR2 SMNVEV, per germline (reference sequence). The CDR3 covers 12 residues. V was clipped by 4 bases and J by 5 bases, with 7 bases between them. Here the CDR3 DNA reads TGTGCCAGCAGTTCAACATTAGATACGCAGTATTTT. Translated, it gives CASSSTLDTQYF.

To note about this clone: At the DNA level, this CDR3 is encoded by other sequences in the same sample as well. The rearrangement uses TRBV6-4 and TRBJ1-6; no firm D call. The V end lost 6 bases, the J end lost 7 bases, and 13 bases lay between the germline ends. Germline V gives CDR1 MRHNA, CDR2 SNTAGT. The CDR3 sequence is 14 residues long. This CDR3 reads CASSVSPGNSPLHF. Here the CDR3 DNA reads TGTGCCAGCAGCGTGTCTCCCGGGAATTCACCCCTCCACTTT.

The chain links TRBV18 to TRBJ1-1, with D possibly TRBD1 on 5 matching bases. The germline CDR1 and CDR2 sequences are KGHSH and LQKENI. CDR3 length equals 13 residues. V lost 5 bases and J 9 bases, leaving 16 bases between the germline ends. The CDR3 protein is CASSAGTDTQAFF. The CDR3 DNA reads TGTGCCAGCTCAGCGGGGACCGATACACAAGCTTTCTTT. Full variable domain (remainder filled in from reference TRBV18 and TRBJ1-1): NAGVMQNPRHLVRRRGQEARLRCSPMKGHSHVYWYRQLPEEGLKFMVYLQKENIIDESGMPKERFSAEFPKEGPSILRIQQVVRGDSAAYFCASSAGTDTQAFFGQGTRLTVV.

The chain has TRBV10-3 and TRBJ2-1; D is possibly TRBD2 (5 bases). Germline CDR1 reads ENHRY; CDR2 reads SYGVKD. V lost 9 bases to trimming and J lost 4 bases, with 19 bases between them. The CDR3 contains 15 residues. This CDR3 reads CAIMRAPVGYNEQFF. For the CDR3, the DNA is TGTGCCATTATGCGGGCACCCGTCGGGTACAATGAGCAGTTCTTC.

The chain has TRBV27 and TRBJ1-1; possible D gene TRBD1, 6 bases. Germline CDR1 MNHEY, CDR2 SMNVEV (reference sequence). V was cut by 6 bases and J by 4 bases, with 18 bases left in between. The CDR3 is 15 amino acids. The CDR3 DNA sequence: TGTGCCAGCAGGGGGGCCCTTGGGGTGGCCACTGAAGCTTTCTTT. This encodes CASRGALGVATEAFF.

The V call is TRBV27, the J call TRBJ1-5; D possibly corresponds to TRBD1 (6 bases). Trimming shortened V by 5 bases and J by 5 bases, and 22 bases separated the two germline ends. Germline CDR1 and CDR2: MNHEY and SMNVEV (reference sequence). CDR3 length equals 17 residues. The CDR3 DNA reads TGTGCCAGCAGTCCATCTCCATGGGGGCGTCCCGATCAGCCCCAGCATTTT. This encodes CASSPSPWGRPDQPQHF.

This clone was seen only once. The rearrangement joins TRBV11-3 to TRBJ2-3; 9 nucleotides agree with TRBD2. V lost 3 bases and J lost 2; bases outside the gene matches: 9. This CDR3 is built from 17 residues. The germline V gene encodes CDR1 SGHNT and CDR2 YENEEA. The CDR3 reads CASSLGISGGVTDTQYF. The CDR3, as DNA: TGTGCCAGCAGCTTGGGAATTAGCGGGGGTGTCACAGATACGCAGTATTTT.

On this clone: Different DNA sequences within this sample yield the same CDR3. V is TRBV7-6 and J is TRBJ2-3; no reliable D call. CDR1 and CDR2 (germline): SGHVS, FNYEAQ. The V and J ends lost 0 bases and 2 bases respectively, with 9 bases between them. This CDR3 comprises 15 residues. The CDR3, as DNA: TGTGCCAGCAGCTTAGCTGGAGCTTCCACAGATACGCAGTATTTT. This codes for CASSLAGASTDTQYF. The full variable domain, completed using reference TRBV7-6 and TRBJ2-3, is GAGVSQSPRYKVTKRGQDVALRCDPISGHVSLYWYRQALGQGPEFLTYFNYEAQQDKSGLPNDRFSAERPEGSISTLTIQRTEQRDSAMYRCASSLAGASTDTQYFGPGTRLTVL.

The chain is built from TRBV27 and TRBJ2-3; TRBD2 matches 12 bases. Germline V gene lookup returns CDR1 MNHEY and CDR2 SMNVEV (reference sequence). Trimming took 7 bases from V and 2 from J; bases not matched to a gene: 7. This CDR3 contains 16 residues. CDR3 nucleotide sequence: TGTGCCAGCACCGCTCGGACTAGCGGGGTCACAGATACGCAGTATTTT. Its protein product is CASTARTSGVTDTQYF.

The genes are TRBV7-6 and TRBJ2-1; 10 bases are a match to TRBD1. This CDR3 is built from 15 residues. CDR1 and CDR2 from the germline V gene are SGHVS and FNYEAQ. The junction had 7 bases not matched to a gene; V was cut back by 4 bases and J by 7 bases. The CDR3 reads CASSSRDRGLNEQFF. In DNA form, the CDR3 reads TGTGCCAGCAGCTCCCGGGACAGGGGACTTAATGAGCAGTTCTTC.

The chain recombines TRBV11-2 with TRBJ2-1; the D gene is possibly TRBD2 (6 bases). This CDR3 is 14 amino acids long. Trimming stripped 5 bases from V and 4 bases from J, with 12 bases between. Per germline, CDR1 SGHAT and CDR2 FQNNGV. The CDR3 sequence is CASSPGLKYNEQFF. CDR3 bases: TGTGCCAGCAGCCCCGGACTAAAATACAATGAGCAGTTCTTC.

This clone turned up a few times. This chain joins TRBV6-1 and TRBJ1-1, with a possible D match to TRBD1 (5 bases). V was cut by 4 bases and J by 1 base, with 10 bases left in between. This CDR3 is built from 14 residues. Germline V gene lookup returns CDR1 MNHNS and CDR2 SASEGT. This CDR3 is CASSGAQGNTEAFF. In nucleotides, the CDR3 is TGTGCCAGCAGTGGTGCTCAGGGGAACACTGAAGCTTTCTTT.

The CDR3 DNA follows: TGTGCCAGCAGCCCCCTTAGCGGGGGGGAAGATACGCAGTATTTT. This gives the protein CASSPLSGGEDTQYF. The rearrangement links TRBV7-3 to TRBJ2-3; 11 bases align to TRBD2. Germline V gene sequence: CDR1 SGHTA, CDR2 FQGTGA. The CDR3 is 15 amino acids. The J segment lost 5 bases and the V segment lost 5 bases, leaving 6 bases of the junction unmatched.

The chain couples TRBV12-5 to TRBJ2-5; 7 bases are a match to TRBD2. The CDR3 is 16 residues long. In germline, CDR1 is LGHNT, CDR2 FRNRAP. Trimming removed 5 bases from V and 2 bases from J; junction bases left unmatched: 11. The CDR3 DNA reads as TGTGCTAGTGGTGGTGGGGCTAGCGGAATTCAAGAGACCCAGTACTTC. Protein product: CASGGGASGIQETQYF.

The rearrangement links TRBV5-6 to TRBJ2-1; 12 bases match TRBD2. The junction had 2 bases not matched to a gene; V was cut back by 0 bases and J by 7 bases. CDR1 and CDR2 (germline): SGHDT, YYEEEE. There are 15 residues in the CDR3. The CDR3 spells CASSLGLAGVNEQFF. DNA of the CDR3: TGTGCCAGCAGCTTGGGACTAGCGGGAGTTAATGAGCAGTTCTTC.

This chain links TRBV6-5 with TRBJ2-7; TRBD1 agrees at 12 bases. The V and J ends lost 5 bases and 6 bases, in that order; junction bases with no gene match: 8. Germline CDR1 reads MNHEY; CDR2 reads SVGAGI. The CDR3 totals 15 residues. Here the CDR3 DNA reads TGTGCCAGCAGTCCTCCGGGACAGGGGGCGTTCGAGCAGTACTTC. Protein sequence: CASSPPGQGAFEQYF.